Listed below are T cell receptor beta chains from one sample, sequenced in a study of shared clonotypes between healthy human individuals. Clones were sequenced by immunoSEQ multiplex PCR, and TCRdb holds only the in-frame ones, with some missing. In the table there are roughly 810,000 clones, about 97% of which are singletons. Sequenced input: naive CD8+ T cells sorted from blood. The receptor source for this set is a young man in good health. CDR3s include the opening cysteine and the closing phenylalanine or tryptophan. D genes are given only for firm matches. Size tells how often a clone was seen (once, few, many) or the class of an expanded clone, and some rows leave it out.

abundance	v_gene	j_gene	d_gene	CDR3nt	CDR3aa
once	TRBV13	TRBJ2-1	.	TGTGCCAGCAGCCCTGGAGGCTTTGGGAGCTCCTACAATGAGCAGTTCTTC	CASSPGGFGSSYNEQFF
.	TRBV7-9	TRBJ2-7	.	TGTGCCAGCAGCTTAGTAGGTTACGAGCAGTACTTC	CASSLVGYEQYF
.	TRBV7-8	TRBJ1-5	TRBD1	TGTGCCAGCAGCTTATTCAGGGGGAGAAATCAGCCCCAGCATTTT	CASSLFRGRNQPQHF
.	TRBV6-5	TRBJ1-1	.	TGTGCCAGCAGGCCACCGGAGGGGGGGACTGAAGCTTTCTTT	CASRPPEGGTEAFF
.	TRBV27	TRBJ2-1	TRBD1	TGTGCCAGCAGTTCCGGGACAGGGACCTACAATGAGCAGTTCTTC	CASSSGTGTYNEQFF
.	TRBV25-1	TRBJ2-1	TRBD2	TGTGCCAGCAGTGTAAACCTAGCGGGATTCCACAATGAGCAGTTCTTC	CASSVNLAGFHNEQFF
.	TRBV28	TRBJ2-7	.	TGTGCCAGCAGTTTAATAGGGGGAGACTCCTACGAGCAGTACTTC	CASSLIGGDSYEQYF
.	TRBV7-9	TRBJ1-2	TRBD1	TGTGCCAGCAGCTTACAAGCTGGGACAGGGGGCGGGGACGGCTACACCTTC	CASSLQAGTGGGDGYTF
.	TRBV27	TRBJ2-1	.	TGTGCCAGCAGGGAGGGAGGCCAGGGCTATGAGCAGTTCTTC	CASREGGQGYEQFF
.	TRBV5-6	TRBJ2-6	.	TGTGCCAGCAGTAATGGGGCCAACGTCCTGACTTTC	CASSNGANVLTF
.	TRBV28	TRBJ1-4	.	TGTGCCAGCAGCATCCCCCGGAATGAAAAACTGTTTTTT	CASSIPRNEKLFF
.	TRBV7-9	TRBJ2-7	.	TGTGCCAGCAGCTTATTTGGGAACCCCGGGGACGAGCAGTACTTC	CASSLFGNPGDEQYF
.	TRBV6-1	TRBJ2-1	.	TGTGCCAGCAGTGAAGAGGGGATACGGAACGATGAGCAGTTCTTC	CASSEEGIRNDEQFF
.	TRBV2	TRBJ2-1	TRBD2	TGTGCCAGCAGTGATTTGGCCGGGACTAGCGGGAGAAGGGCCTACAATGAGCAGTTCTTC	CASSDLAGTSGRRAYNEQFF
.	TRBV7-2	TRBJ2-7	.	TGTGCCAGCAGCTTCGGATGGGAGCGGGCGTCCTACGAGCAGTACTTC	CASSFGWERASYEQYF
.	TRBV5-1	TRBJ1-3	.	TGCGCCAGCAGCTTTCGTCAGGGTCAGGCTGGAAACACCATATATTTT	CASSFRQGQAGNTIYF
once	TRBV21-1	TRBJ1-5	.	TGTGCCAGCAGCAAACCCAAGGACAGGGGTGGGAATCAGCCCCAGCATTTT	CASSKPKDRGGNQPQHF
.	TRBV14	TRBJ2-2	TRBD1	TGTGCCAGCAGCCCACGGGACAGGGGAAGCGGGAGCGCCGGGGAGCTGTTTTTT	CASSPRDRGSGSAGELFF
.	TRBV27	TRBJ2-1	TRBD1	TGTGCCAGCAGTTTATGGGACAGGGGGCCGGATATCGAGCAGTTCTTC	CASSLWDRGPDIEQFF
.	TRBV25-1	TRBJ1-5	.	TGTGCCAGCAGTGAATCAGCGAACGGCAATCAGCCCCAGCATTTT	CASSESANGNQPQHF
.	TRBV14	TRBJ2-7	TRBD1	TGTGCCAGCAGCTGGACAGGTAGAAATTACGAGCAGTACTTC	CASSWTGRNYEQYF
once	TRBV20-1	TRBJ2-7	.	TGCAGTGCTAGAGGGGGACGCGAGCAGTACTTC	CSARGGREQYF
.	TRBV27	TRBJ1-1	.	TGTGCCAGCAGTTTATATAGGACAGTGAACACTGAAGCTTTCTTT	CASSLYRTVNTEAFF
few	TRBV10-1	TRBJ2-5	.	TGCGCCAGCAGTGAGGAGGGTGCTGAGACCCAGTACTTC	CASSEEGAETQYF